The rows below give T cell receptor beta chains drawn from one sample of a study of blood T cell repertoires in COVID-19. Sequenced by immunoSEQ multiplex PCR; TCRdb stores in-frame clones only, minus some. The sample consists of over 250,000 clones, less than 90% of them appearing once. Sequenced input: peripheral blood. All receptors derive from a man aged 55-75 years who had recovered from COVID-19. Each CDR3 is given with its conserved first and last residue. A D gene is named only where the DNA matches it firmly. Not every row has a clone size; where given, it reads once, few, many or a size class.

clone_size: -; j_call: TRBJ1-4; d_call: -; v_call: TRBV5-1; cdr3_nt: TGCGCCAGCAGCTCGTATCAGGGAAATAATGAAAAACTGTTTTTT; cdr3_aa: CASSSYQGNNEKLFF
clone_size: -; j_call: TRBJ2-4; d_call: -; v_call: TRBV19; cdr3_nt: TGTGCCAGTAGCGCGGACTTCAAAAACATTCAGTACTTC; cdr3_aa: CASSADFKNIQYF
clone_size: -; j_call: TRBJ1-5; d_call: TRBD1; v_call: TRBV6-6; cdr3_nt: TGTGCCAGCAGTCGGAGGACAGGGGATGGGCAGCCCCAGCATTTT; cdr3_aa: CASSRRTGDGQPQHF
clone_size: -; j_call: TRBJ1-3; d_call: -; v_call: TRBV18; cdr3_nt: TGTGCCAGCTCACCTAACACCATCTCTGGAAACACCATATATTTT; cdr3_aa: CASSPNTISGNTIYF
clone_size: -; j_call: TRBJ1-1; d_call: -; v_call: TRBV6-5; cdr3_nt: TGTGCCAGCAGTTACTCCATCGGCAGGGCCACTGAAGCTTTCTTT; cdr3_aa: CASSYSIGRATEAFF
clone_size: -; j_call: TRBJ1-4; d_call: TRBD1; v_call: TRBV19; cdr3_nt: TGTGCCAGTAGACGCTCAGGGGGAGGTGAAAAACTGTTTTTT; cdr3_aa: CASRRSGGGEKLFF
clone_size: -; j_call: TRBJ1-2; d_call: -; v_call: TRBV19; cdr3_nt: TGTGCCAGTAGTATGCGGGGGAGAGGCTACACCTTC; cdr3_aa: CASSMRGRGYTF
clone_size: -; j_call: TRBJ1-5; d_call: -; v_call: TRBV6-2/TRBV6-3; cdr3_nt: TGTGCCAGCAGTCGCTTGGGAGGATATAATCAGCCCCAGCATTTT; cdr3_aa: CASSRLGGYNQPQHF
clone_size: -; j_call: TRBJ1-5; d_call: TRBD1; v_call: TRBV30; cdr3_nt: TGTGCCGGTTCCGTCACAGGGGAGGGCAATCAGCCCCAGCATTTT; cdr3_aa: CAGSVTGEGNQPQHF
clone_size: -; j_call: TRBJ2-4; d_call: -; v_call: TRBV18; cdr3_nt: TGTGCCAGCTCAGTGAGATCCGGCGGGGAACGTCTAGCCAAAAACATTCAGTACTTC; cdr3_aa: CASSVRSGGERLAKNIQYF
clone_size: -; j_call: TRBJ2-3; d_call: -; v_call: TRBV4-2; cdr3_nt: TGTGCCAGCAGCCAACAGACGGGGGGCTCTAGCACAGATACGCAGTATTTT; cdr3_aa: CASSQQTGGSSTDTQYF
clone_size: once; j_call: TRBJ1-2; d_call: TRBD1; v_call: TRBV12-3/TRBV12-4; cdr3_nt: TGTGCCCTCCGGGGACAGGCTAACTATGGCTACACCTTC; cdr3_aa: CALRGQANYGYTF
clone_size: -; j_call: TRBJ1-5; d_call: TRBD1; v_call: TRBV6-5; cdr3_nt: TGTGCCAGCAGTTACTCGAACAGGGGGGGTCAGCCCCAGCATTTT; cdr3_aa: CASSYSNRGGQPQHF
clone_size: -; j_call: TRBJ1-1; d_call: -; v_call: TRBV29-1; cdr3_nt: TGCAGCGTTCAACAGGGTTGGGACACTGAAGCTTTCTTT; cdr3_aa: CSVQQGWDTEAFF
clone_size: -; j_call: TRBJ1-1; d_call: -; v_call: TRBV7-3; cdr3_nt: TGTGCCAGCAGCAACCAGGTGAACACTGAAGCTTTCTTT; cdr3_aa: CASSNQVNTEAFF
clone_size: -; j_call: TRBJ2-2; d_call: -; v_call: TRBV5-1; cdr3_nt: TGCGCCAGCAGCTTGGAACAGGCGAACACCGGGGAGCTGTTTTTT; cdr3_aa: CASSLEQANTGELFF
clone_size: -; j_call: TRBJ2-7; d_call: -; v_call: TRBV4-2; cdr3_nt: TGTGCCAGCAGCCCGACCCCGAGGGCTTACGAGCAGTACTTC; cdr3_aa: CASSPTPRAYEQYF
clone_size: -; j_call: TRBJ2-2; d_call: TRBD2; v_call: TRBV6-2/TRBV6-3; cdr3_nt: TGTGCCAGCAGTTCCCCCCTAGCGGGGGCCGGGGAGCTGTTTTTT; cdr3_aa: CASSSPLAGAGELFF
clone_size: -; j_call: TRBJ2-7; d_call: -; v_call: TRBV5-1; cdr3_nt: TGCGCCAGCAGCGCAGCAGGGGCCTCCTACGAGCAGTACTTC; cdr3_aa: CASSAAGASYEQYF
clone_size: -; j_call: TRBJ1-1; d_call: -; v_call: TRBV6-5; cdr3_nt: TGTGCCAGCATCCCCACGGGGGGGCGCGGCACTGAAGCTTTCTTT; cdr3_aa: CASIPTGGRGTEAFF
clone_size: -; j_call: TRBJ1-5; d_call: -; v_call: TRBV5-1; cdr3_nt: TGCGCCAGCAGCTTGGGGCAGGTGTCTGGTCAGCCCCAGCATTTT; cdr3_aa: CASSLGQVSGQPQHF
clone_size: -; j_call: TRBJ2-3; d_call: TRBD2; v_call: TRBV5-1; cdr3_nt: TGCGCCAGCAGCATAGGACTAGCGGGGAGAAGCACAGATACGCAGTATTTT; cdr3_aa: CASSIGLAGRSTDTQYF
clone_size: -; j_call: TRBJ2-1; d_call: -; v_call: TRBV5-6; cdr3_nt: TGTGCCAGCAGCCCGGGGTACAATGAGCAGTTCTTC; cdr3_aa: CASSPGYNEQFF
clone_size: -; j_call: TRBJ1-4; d_call: -; v_call: TRBV29-1; cdr3_nt: TGCAGCGCGGGACAAGAAAAACTGTTTTTT; cdr3_aa: CSAGQEKLFF
clone_size: -; j_call: TRBJ1-1; d_call: -; v_call: TRBV27; cdr3_nt: TGTGCCAGCCGGACAGCGACGAACACTGAAGCTTTCTTT; cdr3_aa: CASRTATNTEAFF
clone_size: -; j_call: TRBJ2-5; d_call: -; v_call: TRBV5-1; cdr3_nt: TGCGCCAGCAGCTGGGGGACTGACGGGGAGACCCAGTACTTC; cdr3_aa: CASSWGTDGETQYF
clone_size: -; j_call: TRBJ2-5; d_call: TRBD2; v_call: TRBV11-3; cdr3_nt: TGTGCCAGCAGCCCCTACGGGGGGAAAGAGACCCAGTACTTC; cdr3_aa: CASSPYGGKETQYF
clone_size: -; j_call: TRBJ2-3; d_call: TRBD2; v_call: TRBV7-2; cdr3_nt: TGTGCCAGCAGCCCCCCCTGGGCGGGGGGGCGGAAGAGCACAGATACGCAGTATTTT; cdr3_aa: CASSPPWAGGRKSTDTQYF
clone_size: once; j_call: TRBJ1-5; d_call: -; v_call: TRBV19; cdr3_nt: TGTGCCAGTAGTATAGATCGGGTTCAGCCCCAGCATTTT; cdr3_aa: CASSIDRVQPQHF
clone_size: -; j_call: TRBJ1-2; d_call: -; v_call: TRBV19; cdr3_nt: TGTGCCAGTAGTATAGACTGGGGAGTCTATGGCTACACCTTC; cdr3_aa: CASSIDWGVYGYTF
clone_size: -; j_call: TRBJ2-7; d_call: -; v_call: TRBV5-6; cdr3_nt: TGTGCCAGCAGCTTGACAGGGCACGAGCAGTACTTC; cdr3_aa: CASSLTGHEQYF
clone_size: -; j_call: TRBJ2-7; d_call: -; v_call: TRBV6-2/TRBV6-3; cdr3_nt: TGTGCCAGCAGTTACTCGATAGACTCCTACGAGCAGTACTTC; cdr3_aa: CASSYSIDSYEQYF
clone_size: -; j_call: TRBJ2-7; d_call: TRBD1; v_call: TRBV15; cdr3_nt: TGTGCCACCAGCGCTGGGACAGGGAAATTGTCGTACGAGCAGTACTTC; cdr3_aa: CATSAGTGKLSYEQYF